This TCR beta chain stems from a study of patients and donors after allogeneic stem cell transplantation. Using its own MiXCR run on the RT-PCR reads, TCRdb lists one record per CDR3 protein. The sample records about 90,000 distinct CDR3 sequences, about 48% being singletons. CDR1 MDHEN and CDR2 SYDVKM come from the germline V gene. The germline V and J ends were trimmed by 3 bases and 1 base, with 18 bases remaining between them. The CDR3 extends over 17 amino acids. The sample was blood, either unsorted or a sorted T cell fraction (not recorded which). The receptor was isolated from a human donor who was either an allogeneic HSCT recipient or a stem cell or donor lymphocyte infusion donor (not recorded which). It is not recorded whose cells these are; they may come from a transplant donor. V gene TRBV28 combines with J gene TRBJ1-1; D unclear. The CDR3 protein is CASSLGLGQEGNTEAFF. The CDR3 DNA sequence: TGTGCCAGCAGTTTGGGATTGGGCCAGGAGGGGAACACTGAAGCTTTCTTT.